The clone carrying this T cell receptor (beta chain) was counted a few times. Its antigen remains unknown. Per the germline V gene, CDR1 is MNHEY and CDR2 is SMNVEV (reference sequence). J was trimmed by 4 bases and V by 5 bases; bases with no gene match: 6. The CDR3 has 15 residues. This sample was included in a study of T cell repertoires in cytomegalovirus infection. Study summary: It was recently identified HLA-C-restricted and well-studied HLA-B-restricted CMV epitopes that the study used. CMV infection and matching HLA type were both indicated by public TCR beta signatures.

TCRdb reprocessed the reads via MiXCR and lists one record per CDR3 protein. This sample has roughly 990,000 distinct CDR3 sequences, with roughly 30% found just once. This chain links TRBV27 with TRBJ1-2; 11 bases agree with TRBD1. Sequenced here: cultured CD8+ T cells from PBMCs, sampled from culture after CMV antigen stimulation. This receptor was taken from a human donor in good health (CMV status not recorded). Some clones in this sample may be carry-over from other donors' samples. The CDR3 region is CASSNPGQGVYGYTF. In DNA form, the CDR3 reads TGTGCCAGCAGTAACCCGGGACAGGGGGTCTATGGCTACACCTTC.